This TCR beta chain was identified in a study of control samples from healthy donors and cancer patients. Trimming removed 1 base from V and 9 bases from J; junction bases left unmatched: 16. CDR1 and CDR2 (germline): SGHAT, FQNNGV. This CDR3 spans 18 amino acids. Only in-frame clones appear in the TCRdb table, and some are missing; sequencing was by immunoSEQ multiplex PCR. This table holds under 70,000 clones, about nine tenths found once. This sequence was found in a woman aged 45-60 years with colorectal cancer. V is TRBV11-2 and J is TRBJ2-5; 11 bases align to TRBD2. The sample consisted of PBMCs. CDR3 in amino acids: CASSLGPGLAARKRAQYF. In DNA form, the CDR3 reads TGTGCCAGCAGCTTAGGACCGGGACTAGCGGCCCGTAAGAGGGCCCAGTACTTC.